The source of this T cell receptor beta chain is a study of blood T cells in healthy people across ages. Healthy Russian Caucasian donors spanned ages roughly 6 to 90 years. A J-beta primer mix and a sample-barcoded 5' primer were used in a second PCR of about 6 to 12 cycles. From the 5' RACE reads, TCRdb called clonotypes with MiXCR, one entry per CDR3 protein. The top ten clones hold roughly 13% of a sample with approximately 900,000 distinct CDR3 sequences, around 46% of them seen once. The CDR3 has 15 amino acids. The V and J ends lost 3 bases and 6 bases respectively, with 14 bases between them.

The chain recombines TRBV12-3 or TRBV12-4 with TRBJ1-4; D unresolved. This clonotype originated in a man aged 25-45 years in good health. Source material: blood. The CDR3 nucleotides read TGTGCCAGCAGTTTTGCTGTCGGCGAGGATGAAAAACTGTTTTTT. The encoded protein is CASSFAVGEDEKLFF.